These 18 T cell receptor beta chains were sequenced from one sample in a study of cytomegalovirus exposure and HLA in healthy donors. The PCR was carried out with 60 Vbeta primers and 13 Jbeta primers. Only in-frame clones appear in the TCRdb table, and some are missing; sequencing was by immunoSEQ multiplex PCR. The sample shows some 54,000 clones, around 72% of them seen only once. Sequencing was carried out using PBMCs. Receptors originate from a man aged 18 to 29 in good health and CMV-seronegative.

This clone was counted a few times. V is TRBV27 and J is TRBJ1-1; a weak D match, TRBD1 (5 bases). Germline loops: CDR1 MNHEY, CDR2 SMNVEV (reference sequence). V gave up 6 bases and J gave up 1 base, with 12 bases separating them. There are 14 residues in the CDR3. In DNA form, the CDR3 reads TGTGCCAGCAGCTCTCAGACAGCGAACACTGAAGCTTTCTTT. Translating gives CASSSQTANTEAFF.

Points on this clone: Without the conserved terminal phenylalanine or tryptophan, this CDR3 likely stems from a read error. The chain is built from TRBV29-1 and TRBJ1-4; D ambiguous. CDR1 is SQVTM and CDR2 is ANQGSEA in the germline V gene. Deletions cut 5 bases from V and 7 bases from J, with 11 bases between. The CDR3 runs to 12 residues. DNA of the CDR3: TGCAGCGTTAGGGATCGGGGTGAAAAACTGTTTGTT. Protein: CSVRDRGEKLFV.

This clone was detected a few times. CDR3 sequence reads: CASSVGLAPYNEQFF. DNA for the CDR3: TGTGCCAGCAGCGTCGGACTAGCGCCCTACAATGAGCAGTTCTTC. This chain connects TRBV7-2 to TRBJ2-1, with 9 bases aligning to TRBD2. The CDR3 spans 15 residues. V shed 5 bases, J shed 2 bases, and the junction held 4 bases outside the gene matches. Germline loops: CDR1 SGHTA, CDR2 FQGNSA.

The chain links TRBV28 to TRBJ2-2; 9 bases are shared with TRBD1. The CDR3 runs to 13 residues. Germline V gene sequence: CDR1 MDHEN, CDR2 SYDVKM. V dropped 6 bases and J dropped 5; count of bases not matched to a gene: 1. This chain's CDR3 is CASRGQGTGELFF. For the CDR3, the DNA is TGTGCCAGCAGGGGACAGGGAACCGGGGAGCTGTTTTTT.

The chain joins TRBV28 to TRBJ2-3, with TRBD1 identical over 7 bases. This CDR3 has 15 residues. J lost 5 bases, V lost 6 bases, and 11 bases had no gene match. CDR1 MDHEN and CDR2 SYDVKM come from the germline V gene. The CDR3 sequence is CASRLDRAVGDTQYF. In DNA form, the CDR3 reads TGTGCCAGCAGACTCGACAGGGCAGTTGGAGATACGCAGTATTTT.

This clone was counted between two and nine times. V and J are TRBV2 and TRBJ2-7; 14 bases agree with TRBD2. The CDR3 is 18 residues long. Trimming removed 6 bases from V and 0 bases from J; junction bases left unmatched: 10. Germline V lookup: CDR1 SNHLY, CDR2 FYNNEI. CDR3: CASSAPGTSGSRSYEQYF. The CDR3 nucleotides are TGTGCCAGCAGCGCCCCCGGGACTAGCGGGAGTCGCTCCTACGAGCAGTACTTC.

The CDR3, as DNA: TGTGCCAGCAGTTTATTGGCGGGCGGCTACACCTTC. This gives the protein CASSLLAGGYTF. This chain connects TRBV28 to TRBJ1-2; no firm D call. CDR3 size: 12 residues. Trimming removed 1 base at V and 8 bases at J, with 8 bases between. The germline V gene has CDR1 MDHEN and CDR2 SYDVKM.

As DNA, the CDR3 is TGCGCCAGCAGCTCAAGACTAGCGGGAGGGCCGAACCACAATGAGCAGTTCTTC. Protein: CASSSRLAGGPNHNEQFF. V gene TRBV5-1 combines with J gene TRBJ2-1, with 14 nucleotides matching TRBD2. This CDR3 contains 18 residues. CDR1 is SGHRS and CDR2 is YFSETQ in the germline V gene. Losses at the gene ends were 3 bases for V and 5 bases for J; bases not matched to a gene: 10.

The V and J genes are TRBV30 and TRBJ2-3, with 9 bases identical to TRBD1. This CDR3 is 15 amino acids long. CDR1 and CDR2 from the germline V gene are GTSNPN and SVGIG (reference sequence). With 8 bases clipped from V and 5 bases from J, the junction kept 14 bases outside the gene matches. The DNA of the CDR3 is TGTGCCGGGAAGGCGGGGACAGGGACCGGAGATACGCAGTATTTT. Protein: CAGKAGTGTGDTQYF.

There are a few counts of this clone. The CDR3 reads CSVEGRGDTQYF. The CDR3 DNA sequence: TGCAGCGTTGAAGGTCGGGGGGATACGCAGTATTTT. J is TRBJ2-3 and V is TRBV29-1; possibly TRBD2 for D (6 bases). The V end was cut by 1 base, the J end by 6 bases, with 8 bases between. Germline CDR1 SQVTM, CDR2 ANQGSEA. The CDR3 has 12 amino acids.

This clone was counted only a few times. The chain uses TRBV7-2 and TRBJ2-1; 13 bases match TRBD2. The CDR3 length is 14 residues. V shed 0 bases, J shed 13 bases, and the junction held 3 bases outside the gene matches. CDR1 and CDR2 (germline): SGHTA, FQGNSA. The CDR3 loop is CASSLAGLAGVQFF. The CDR3, as DNA: TGTGCCAGCAGCTTAGCTGGACTAGCGGGAGTTCAGTTCTTC.

J is TRBJ2-7 and V is TRBV6-5; 9 bases match TRBD1. Germline V gives CDR1 MNHEY, CDR2 SVGAGI. J was trimmed by 5 bases and V by 2 bases; bases with no gene match: 10. The CDR3 length is 16 residues. As DNA, the CDR3 is TGTGCCAGCAGTTACAATACGGGGACAGGGAACGACGAGCAGTACTTC. Protein sequence: CASSYNTGTGNDEQYF.

This clone was seen a single time. The V gene is TRBV14, the J gene TRBJ1-1; tentative D call: TRBD1 (6 bases). Germline values: CDR1 SGHDN, CDR2 FVKESK. This CDR3 has 14 residues. Trimming stripped 4 bases from V and 2 bases from J, with 11 bases between. CDR3 DNA: TGTGCCAGCAGCCTTTGGACAGCCAACACTGAAGCTTTCTTT. Its protein is CASSLWTANTEAFF.

The gene calls are TRBV10-1 and TRBJ2-7, with 11 bases aligning to TRBD1. The V gene's germline CDR1 is WNHNN and CDR2 SYGVQD (reference sequence). The V and J ends lost 5 bases and 4 bases, in that order; junction bases with no gene match: 4. This CDR3 is built from 14 residues. The CDR3 nucleotides read TGCGCCAGCAGTCCGGGGGACAGGGGGTACGAGCAGTACTTC. This gives the protein CASSPGDRGYEQYF.

The genes are TRBV27 and TRBJ1-1, with 7 positions matching TRBD1. CDR3 length: 14 amino acids. The V segment lost 5 bases and the J segment 0 bases; nucleotides outside the gene matches: 3. Germline CDR1 MNHEY, CDR2 SMNVEV (reference sequence). The chain's CDR3 is CASSPGTVNTEAFF. DNA for the CDR3: TGTGCCAGCAGTCCCGGGACAGTGAACACTGAAGCTTTCTTT.

This rearrangement joins TRBV28 to TRBJ2-1; D is undetermined. Trimming pared 2 bases from V and 5 bases from J, leaving 4 bases between. CDR1 is MDHEN, CDR2 SYDVKM, per germline. The CDR3 length is 12 residues. The CDR3 sequence is CASSLTDNEQFF. In nucleotides, the CDR3 is TGTGCCAGCAGTTTAACGGACAATGAGCAGTTCTTC. Drawing the rest from reference TRBV28 and TRBJ2-1, the complete variable domain is DVKVTQSSRYLVKRTGEKVFLECVQDMDHENMFWYRQDPGLGLRLIYFSYDVKMKEKGDIPEGYSVSREKKERFSLILESASTNQTSMYLCASSLTDNEQFFGPGTRLTVL.

The V gene is TRBV7-2, the J gene TRBJ2-5, with D perhaps TRBD1 (5 bases). The CDR3 covers 13 residues. V was clipped by 5 bases and J by 2 bases, with 9 bases between them. Germline loops: CDR1 SGHTA, CDR2 FQGNSA. The CDR3, as DNA: TGTGCCAGCAGCCAAGACAGACAAGAGACCCAGTACTTC. This gives the protein CASSQDRQETQYF.

To note about this clone: Compared with germline, one end of the junction differs, possibly owing to a read error. CDR3 nucleotides: TGTGCCAGCAGCCCCCAACAAGTCCCCGTTTTT. Its translation: CASSPQQVPVF. The chain couples TRBV7-2 to TRBJ1-3; the D is unclear. The V gene's germline CDR1 is SGHTA and CDR2 FQGNSA. This CDR3 spans 11 amino acids.